This T cell receptor (beta chain) was captured by sequencing in a study of control samples from healthy donors and cancer patients. In germline, CDR1 is MNHEY, CDR2 SMNVEV (reference sequence). The CDR3 totals 14 residues. V was shortened by 3 bases and J by 3 bases, with 9 bases between the two germline ends. The repertoire was sequenced with immunoSEQ multiplex PCR; TCRdb's copy has only in-frame clones and lacks some. The table has some 11,000 clones, approximately 93% seen once; the top ten hold 25% to 30%. This clone was detected once. This sequence was found in a man between 65 and 85 years old with head and neck cancer. The material sequenced was PBMCs. The chain couples TRBV27 to TRBJ2-1; tentative D call: TRBD2 (6 bases). Here the CDR3 reads CASSFGGYYNEQFF. Written as DNA, the CDR3 is TGTGCCAGCAGTTTCGGGGGTTACTACAATGAGCAGTTCTTC.